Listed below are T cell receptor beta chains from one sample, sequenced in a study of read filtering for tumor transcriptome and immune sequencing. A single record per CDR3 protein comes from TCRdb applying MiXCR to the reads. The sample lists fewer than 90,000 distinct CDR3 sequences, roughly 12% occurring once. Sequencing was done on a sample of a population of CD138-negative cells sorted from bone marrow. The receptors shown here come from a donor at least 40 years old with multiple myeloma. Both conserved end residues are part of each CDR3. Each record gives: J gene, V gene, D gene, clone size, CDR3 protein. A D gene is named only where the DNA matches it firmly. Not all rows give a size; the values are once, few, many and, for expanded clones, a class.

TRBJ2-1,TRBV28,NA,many,CASRLPRRTQFF
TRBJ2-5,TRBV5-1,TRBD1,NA,CASSSVFGQGMETQYF
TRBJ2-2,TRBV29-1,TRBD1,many,CSVRQGAVGTGELFF
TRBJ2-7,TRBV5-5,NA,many,CASSLEVGVTEQYF
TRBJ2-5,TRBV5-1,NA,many,CASSLFDSGETQYF
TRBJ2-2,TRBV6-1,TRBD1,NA,CASSHRTGERANTGELFF
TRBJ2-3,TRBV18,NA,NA,CASSPPSGSDTQYF
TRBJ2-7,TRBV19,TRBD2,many,CASSPALQAGGVYEQYF
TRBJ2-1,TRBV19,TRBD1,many,CASSIGDRVSWQFF
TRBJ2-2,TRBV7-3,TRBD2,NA,CASSRAGAGELFF
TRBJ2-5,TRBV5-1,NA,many,CASSLYRVAQETQYF
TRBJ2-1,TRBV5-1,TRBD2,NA,CASSPGTSGMGNEQFF